One and the same sample provided the 3 T cell receptor beta chains below, sequenced in a study of cytotoxic CD8 clonotypes in ibrutinib-treated CLL listed by TCRdb under 2021. What this sample's time point label stands for: roughly 2 years on ibrutinib. Libraries came from the immunoSEQ multiplex PCR assay. As stored in TCRdb, this immuneACCESS dataset retains in-frame rearrangements with V and J assigned. A fraction of the clones does not appear; measured against another copy, unresolved V genes explain less than half of the discrepancy, and the remainder lacks a known reason. The sample table holds almost 250,000 clones, of which 70% were seen once. The ten largest clones add up to just over 15% of the sample. This specimen consisted of PBMCs, obtained after 24 months of ibrutinib treatment. Every receptor here comes from a human donor with chronic lymphocytic leukemia.

This clone was recorded only once. The rearrangement links TRBV4-1 to TRBJ2-7, with 7 bases fitting TRBD2. The V and J ends lost 0 bases and 0 bases, in that order; junction bases with no gene match: 11. The CDR3 length is 18 residues. Germline loops: CDR1 MGHRA, CDR2 YSYEKL. In DNA form, the CDR3 reads TGCGCCAGCAGCCAAGATCTCGGGTTGGGCGGGAGCTCCTACGAGCAGTACTTC. Residues: CASSQDLGLGGSSYEQYF.

This clone came up a few times. The rearrangement uses TRBV9 and TRBJ2-2; D call uncertain. The CDR3 length is 11 residues. V lost 7 bases, J lost 2 bases, and 3 bases lay in between. Per the germline V gene, CDR1 is SGDLS and CDR2 is YYNGEE. DNA of the CDR3: TGTGCCAGCGGCAACACCGGGGAGCTGTTTTTT. Translated: CASGNTGELFF. Variable domain in full (rest from reference TRBV9 and TRBJ2-2): DSGVTQTPKHLITATGQRVTLRCSPRSGDLSVYWYQQSLDQGLQFLIQYYNGEERAKGNILERFSAQQFPDLHSELNLSSLELGDSALYFCASGNTGELFFGEGSRLTVL.

This clone turned up a few times. The J gene is TRBJ1-5, the V gene TRBV2; D gene ambiguous. The germline CDR1 and CDR2 sequences are SNHLY and FYNNEI. The CDR3 is 11 amino acids. V lost 8 bases and J 5 bases, leaving 7 bases between the germline ends. The CDR3 DNA is TGTGCCAGCTCTATCGATCAGCCCCAGCATTTT. Translated, it gives CASSIDQPQHF.